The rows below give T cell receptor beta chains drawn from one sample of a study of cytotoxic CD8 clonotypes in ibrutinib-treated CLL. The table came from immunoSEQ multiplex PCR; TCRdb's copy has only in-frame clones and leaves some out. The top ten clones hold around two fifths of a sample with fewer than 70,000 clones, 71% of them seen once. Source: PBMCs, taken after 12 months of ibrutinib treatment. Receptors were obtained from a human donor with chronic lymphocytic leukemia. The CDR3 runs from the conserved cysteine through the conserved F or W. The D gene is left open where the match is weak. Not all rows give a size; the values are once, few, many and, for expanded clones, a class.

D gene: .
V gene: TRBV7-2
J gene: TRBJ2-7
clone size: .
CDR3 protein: CASSQRRTREQYF
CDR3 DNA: TGTGCCAGCAGCCAACGCCGGACGAGGGAGCAGTACTTC

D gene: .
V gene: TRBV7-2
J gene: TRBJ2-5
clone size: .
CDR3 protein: CASSLQGILVETQYF
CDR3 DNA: TGTGCCAGCAGCTTACAGGGGATTTTGGTGGAGACCCAGTACTTC

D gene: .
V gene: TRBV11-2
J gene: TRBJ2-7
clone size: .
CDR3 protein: CASSLGGGPSYEQYF
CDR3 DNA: TGTGCCAGCAGCTTAGGGGGCGGTCCCTCCTACGAGCAGTACTTC

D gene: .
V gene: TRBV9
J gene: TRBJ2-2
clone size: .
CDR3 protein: CASSAVSGELFF
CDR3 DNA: TGTGCCAGCAGCGCCGTTTCAGGGGAGCTGTTTTTT

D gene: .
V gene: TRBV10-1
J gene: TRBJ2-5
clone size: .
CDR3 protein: CASSEGQETQYF
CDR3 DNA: TGCGCCAGCAGCGAAGGCCAAGAGACCCAGTACTTC

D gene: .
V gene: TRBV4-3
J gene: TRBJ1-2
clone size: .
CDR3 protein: CASSQWGFPFAGFGYTF
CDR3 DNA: TGCGCCAGCAGCCAATGGGGTTTTCCCTTCGCAGGATTTGGCTACACCTTC

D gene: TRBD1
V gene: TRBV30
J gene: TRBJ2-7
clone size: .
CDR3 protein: CAWSYEGASEQYF
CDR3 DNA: TGTGCCTGGAGTTATGAGGGGGCAAGCGAGCAGTACTTC

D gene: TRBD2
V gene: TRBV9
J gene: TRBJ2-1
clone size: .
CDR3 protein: CASSVTSGRGDEQFF
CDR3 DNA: TGTGCCAGCAGCGTCACTAGCGGGAGGGGCGATGAGCAGTTCTTC

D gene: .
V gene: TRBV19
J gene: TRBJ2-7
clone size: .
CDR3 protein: CASSSRDHFYEQYF
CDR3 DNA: TGTGCCAGTAGTAGCCGGGACCATTTCTACGAGCAGTACTTC

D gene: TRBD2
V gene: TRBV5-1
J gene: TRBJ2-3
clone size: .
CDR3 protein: CASSPKPAGDVTDTQYF
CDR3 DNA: TGCGCCAGCAGCCCGAAACCAGCGGGAGATGTCACAGATACGCAGTATTTT

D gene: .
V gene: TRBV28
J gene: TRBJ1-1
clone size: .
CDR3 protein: CASSLRNTEAFF
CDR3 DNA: TGTGCCAGCAGTTTGAGGAACACTGAAGCTTTCTTT

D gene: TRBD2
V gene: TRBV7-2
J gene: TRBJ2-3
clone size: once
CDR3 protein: CASSLATSGRPTDTQYF
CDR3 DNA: TGTGCCAGCAGCTTAGCGACTAGCGGGAGACCTACAGATACGCAGTATTTT

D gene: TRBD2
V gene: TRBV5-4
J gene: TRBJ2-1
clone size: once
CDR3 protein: CASSLALAAYNEQFF
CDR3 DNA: TGTGCCAGCAGCTTGGCTCTAGCGGCCTACAATGAGCAGTTCTTC

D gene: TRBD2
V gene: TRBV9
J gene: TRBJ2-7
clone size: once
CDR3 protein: CASSVAGQTGGEQYF
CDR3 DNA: TGTGCCAGCAGCGTAGCGGGTCAGACGGGGGGTGAGCAGTACTTC

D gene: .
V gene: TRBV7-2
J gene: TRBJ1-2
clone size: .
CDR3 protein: CASSLAGTSFRFYGYTF
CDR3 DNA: TGTGCCAGCAGCTTAGCCGGCACCTCCTTCCGCTTCTATGGCTACACCTTC

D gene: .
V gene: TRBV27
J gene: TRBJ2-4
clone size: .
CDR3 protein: CASSSTRNIQYF
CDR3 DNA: TGTGCCAGCAGTTCGACTAGAAACATTCAGTACTTC

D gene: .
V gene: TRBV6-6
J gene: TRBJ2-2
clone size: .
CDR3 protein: CASTGGMFTGELFF
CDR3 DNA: TGTGCCAGCACGGGTGGGATGTTCACCGGGGAGCTGTTTTTT

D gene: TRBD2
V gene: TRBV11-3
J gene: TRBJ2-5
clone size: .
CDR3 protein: CASSSGKVAGQETQYF
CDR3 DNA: TGTGCCAGCAGCTCCGGAAAAGTAGCGGGGCAAGAGACCCAGTACTTC

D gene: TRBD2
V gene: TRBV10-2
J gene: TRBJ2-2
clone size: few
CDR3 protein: CASRAGTNTGELFF
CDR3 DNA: TGCGCCAGCAGAGCGGGGACGAACACCGGGGAGCTGTTTTTT

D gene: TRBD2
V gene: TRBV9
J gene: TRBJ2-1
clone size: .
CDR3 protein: CASSVGTSGNEQFF
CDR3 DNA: TGTGCCAGCAGCGTGGGGACTAGCGGCAATGAGCAGTTCTTC

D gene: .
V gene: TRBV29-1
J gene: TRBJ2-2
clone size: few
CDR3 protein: CSVEARVTGELFF
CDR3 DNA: TGCAGCGTTGAAGCCAGGGTCACCGGGGAGCTGTTTTTT

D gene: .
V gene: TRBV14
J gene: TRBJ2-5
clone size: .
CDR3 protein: CASSQGSRDWETQYF
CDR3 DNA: TGTGCCAGCAGCCAAGGGAGCAGGGATTGGGAGACCCAGTACTTC

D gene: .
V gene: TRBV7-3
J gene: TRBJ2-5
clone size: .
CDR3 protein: CASSFTREETQYF
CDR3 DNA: TGTGCCAGCAGCTTTACTAGGGAAGAGACCCAGTACTTC

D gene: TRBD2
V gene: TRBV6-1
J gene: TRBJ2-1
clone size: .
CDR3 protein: CASSANPGGAYNEQFF
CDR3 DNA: TGTGCCAGCAGTGCAAACCCGGGGGGAGCATACAATGAGCAGTTCTTC

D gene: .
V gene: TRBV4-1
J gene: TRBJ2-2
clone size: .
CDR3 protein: CASSQPLVTDGGELFF
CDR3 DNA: TGCGCCAGCAGCCAACCCCTTGTCACAGATGGTGGGGAGCTGTTTTTT

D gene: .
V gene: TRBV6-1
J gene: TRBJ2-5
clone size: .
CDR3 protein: CASSVNQETQYF
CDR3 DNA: TGTGCCAGCAGTGTCAACCAAGAGACCCAGTACTTC

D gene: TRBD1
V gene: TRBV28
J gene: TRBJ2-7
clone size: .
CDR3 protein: CASTSGTGGTYEQYF
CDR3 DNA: TGTGCCAGCACCTCCGGGACAGGAGGAACCTACGAGCAGTACTTC

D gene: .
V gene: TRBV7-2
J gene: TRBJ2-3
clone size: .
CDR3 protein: CASGRGYRTDTQYF
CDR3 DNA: TGTGCCAGCGGTCGAGGGTACCGCACAGATACGCAGTATTTT

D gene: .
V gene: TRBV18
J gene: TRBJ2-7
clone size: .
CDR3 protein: CASSPPGFTYEQYF
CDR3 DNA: TGTGCCAGCTCACCGCCAGGGTTTACCTACGAGCAGTACTTC

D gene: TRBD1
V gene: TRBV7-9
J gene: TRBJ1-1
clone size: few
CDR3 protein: CASSDRVNTEAFF
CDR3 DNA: TGTGCCAGCAGCGACAGGGTAAACACTGAAGCTTTCTTT

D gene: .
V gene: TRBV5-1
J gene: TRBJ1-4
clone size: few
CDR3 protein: CASSPDGPSTHNEKLFF
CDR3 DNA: TGCGCCAGCAGCCCGGATGGGCCCTCCACCCATAATGAAAAACTGTTTTTT

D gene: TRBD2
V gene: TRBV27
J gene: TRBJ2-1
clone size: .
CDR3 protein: CASSTREGPYNEQFF
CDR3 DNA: TGTGCCAGCAGTACACGGGAGGGCCCGTACAATGAGCAGTTCTTC

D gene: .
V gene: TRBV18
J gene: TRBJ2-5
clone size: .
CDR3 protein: CASSPSGRETQYF
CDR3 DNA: TGTGCCAGCTCACCGTCAGGGAGGGAGACCCAGTACTTC

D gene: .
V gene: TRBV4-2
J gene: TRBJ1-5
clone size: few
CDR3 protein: CASSQEARGGQPQHF
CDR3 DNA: TGTGCCAGCAGCCAAGAAGCCAGGGGTGGTCAGCCCCAGCATTTT

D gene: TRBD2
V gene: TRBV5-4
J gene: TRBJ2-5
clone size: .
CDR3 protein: CASSSRDSGSRETQYF
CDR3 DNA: TGTGCCAGCAGCTCGCGGGATAGCGGGAGCCGAGAGACCCAGTACTTC

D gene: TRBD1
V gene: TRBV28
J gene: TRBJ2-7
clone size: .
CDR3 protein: CASGPGTALYEQYF
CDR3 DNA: TGTGCCAGCGGTCCCGGGACAGCCCTCTACGAGCAGTACTTC

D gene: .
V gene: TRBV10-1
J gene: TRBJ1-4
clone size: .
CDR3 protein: CASREEGEASEQNEKLFF
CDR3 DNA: TGCGCCAGCAGAGAGGAGGGTGAAGCGTCAGAGCAAAATGAAAAACTGTTTTTT

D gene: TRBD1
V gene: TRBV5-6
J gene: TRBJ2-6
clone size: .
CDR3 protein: CASSTDRGLAGANVLTF
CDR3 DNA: TGTGCCAGCAGCACCGACAGGGGGCTAGCTGGGGCCAACGTCCTGACTTTC

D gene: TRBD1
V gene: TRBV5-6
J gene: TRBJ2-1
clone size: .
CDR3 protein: CASSLPGTGEYEQFF
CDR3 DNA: TGTGCCAGCAGTCTACCCGGGACAGGGGAATATGAGCAGTTCTTC

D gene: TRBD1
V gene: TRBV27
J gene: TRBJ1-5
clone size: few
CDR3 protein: CASSYPGQTYSNQPQHF
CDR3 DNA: TGTGCCAGCAGTTACCCGGGACAGACGTATAGCAATCAGCCCCAGCATTTT

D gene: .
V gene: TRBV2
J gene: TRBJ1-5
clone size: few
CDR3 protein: CASSVTGQPQHF
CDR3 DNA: TGTGCCAGCAGTGTGACAGGTCAGCCCCAGCATTTT

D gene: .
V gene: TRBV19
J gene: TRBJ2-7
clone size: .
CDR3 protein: CASSIGYEQYF
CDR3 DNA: TGTGCCAGTAGTATAGGCTACGAGCAGTACTTC

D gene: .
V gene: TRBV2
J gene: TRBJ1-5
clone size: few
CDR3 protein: CASSEGFQPQHF
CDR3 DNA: TGTGCCAGCAGTGAAGGGTTTCAGCCCCAGCATTTT

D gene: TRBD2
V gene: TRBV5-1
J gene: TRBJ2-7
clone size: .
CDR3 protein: CASSLAPSGSYEQYF
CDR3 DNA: TGCGCCAGCAGCTTGGCCCCTAGCGGAAGCTACGAGCAGTACTTC

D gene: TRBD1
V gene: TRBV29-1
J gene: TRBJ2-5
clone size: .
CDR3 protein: CSVAGQGAAETQYF
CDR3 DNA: TGCAGCGTTGCAGGACAGGGGGCTGCGGAGACCCAGTACTTC

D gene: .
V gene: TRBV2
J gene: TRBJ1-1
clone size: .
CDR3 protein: CASTEWGVVNTEAFF
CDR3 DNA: TGTGCCAGCACCGAGTGGGGGGTGGTGAACACTGAAGCTTTCTTT

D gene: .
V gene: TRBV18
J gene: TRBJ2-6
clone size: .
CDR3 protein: CASSPVHGHSGANVLTF
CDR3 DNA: TGTGCCAGCTCACCCGTTCATGGTCACTCTGGGGCCAACGTCCTGACTTTC

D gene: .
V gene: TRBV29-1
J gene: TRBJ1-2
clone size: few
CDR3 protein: CSVPTDRPSEVGYTF
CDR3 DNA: TGCAGCGTTCCCACCGACAGGCCCTCGGAGGTTGGCTACACCTTC

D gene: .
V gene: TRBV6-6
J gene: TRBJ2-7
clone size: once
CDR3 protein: CASSSPHIVPSEQYF
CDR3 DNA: TGTGCCAGCAGTTCCCCCCATATTGTCCCTTCCGAGCAGTACTTC

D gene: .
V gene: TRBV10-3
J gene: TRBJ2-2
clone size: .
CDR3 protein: CAISVFPSAGQDTGELFF
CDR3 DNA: TGTGCCATCAGTGTCTTTCCCTCAGCGGGACAAGACACCGGGGAGCTGTTTTTT

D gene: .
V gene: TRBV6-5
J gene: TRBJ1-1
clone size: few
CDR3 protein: CASSSQGNTEAFF
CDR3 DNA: TGTGCCAGCAGTTCACAGGGGAACACTGAAGCTTTCTTT

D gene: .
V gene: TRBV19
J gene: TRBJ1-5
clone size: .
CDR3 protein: CASSTPGLGQPQHF
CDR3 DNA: TGTGCCAGTAGTACACCGGGCCTCGGTCAGCCCCAGCATTTT

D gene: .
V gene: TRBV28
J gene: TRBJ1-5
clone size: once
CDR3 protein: CATEARLGDQPQHF
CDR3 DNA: TGTGCCACCGAAGCGAGGTTGGGAGATCAGCCCCAGCATTTT

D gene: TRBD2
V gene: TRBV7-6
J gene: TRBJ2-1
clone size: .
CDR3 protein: CASSRGSRSYNEQFF
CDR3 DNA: TGTGCCAGCAGTCGCGGGAGTCGATCCTACAATGAGCAGTTCTTC

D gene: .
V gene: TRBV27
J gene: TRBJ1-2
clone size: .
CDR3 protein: CASSPSYPASGYTF
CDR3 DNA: TGTGCCAGCAGTCCCTCTTACCCTGCTTCTGGCTACACCTTC

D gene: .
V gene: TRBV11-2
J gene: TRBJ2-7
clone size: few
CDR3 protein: CASSFSLYEQYF
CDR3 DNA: TGTGCCAGCAGCTTTTCTCTGTACGAGCAGTACTTC

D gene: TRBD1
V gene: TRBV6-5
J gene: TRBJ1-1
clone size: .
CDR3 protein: CASSTRDRGNTEAFF
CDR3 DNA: TGTGCCAGCAGTACCCGGGACAGGGGAAACACTGAAGCTTTCTTT

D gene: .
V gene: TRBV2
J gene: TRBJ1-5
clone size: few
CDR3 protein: CASSESIGVRGSNQPQHF
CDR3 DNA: TGTGCCAGCAGTGAATCAATCGGGGTACGGGGGAGCAATCAGCCCCAGCATTTT